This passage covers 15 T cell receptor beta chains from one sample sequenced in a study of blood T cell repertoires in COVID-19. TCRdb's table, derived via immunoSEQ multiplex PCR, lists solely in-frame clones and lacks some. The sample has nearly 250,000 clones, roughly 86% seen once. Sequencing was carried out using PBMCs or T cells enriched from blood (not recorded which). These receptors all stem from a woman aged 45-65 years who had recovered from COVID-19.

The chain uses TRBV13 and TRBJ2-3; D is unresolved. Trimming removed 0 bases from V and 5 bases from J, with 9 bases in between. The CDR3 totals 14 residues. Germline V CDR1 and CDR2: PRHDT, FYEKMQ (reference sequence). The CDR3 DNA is TGTGCCAGCAGCTTAGGGAGATCGGGAGATACGCAGTATTTT. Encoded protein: CASSLGRSGDTQYF.

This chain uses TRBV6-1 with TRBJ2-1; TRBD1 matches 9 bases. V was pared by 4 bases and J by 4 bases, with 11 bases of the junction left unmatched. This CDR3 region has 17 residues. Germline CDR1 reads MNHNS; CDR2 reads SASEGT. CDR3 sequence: CASSVYVGTGSYNEQFF. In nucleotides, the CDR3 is TGTGCCAGCAGTGTTTATGTTGGGACAGGGAGTTACAATGAGCAGTTCTTC.

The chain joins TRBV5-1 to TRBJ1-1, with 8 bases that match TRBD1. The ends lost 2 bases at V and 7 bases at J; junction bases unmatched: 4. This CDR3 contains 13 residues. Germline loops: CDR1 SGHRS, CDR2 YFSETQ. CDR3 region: CASSLQGGREAFF. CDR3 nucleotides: TGCGCCAGCAGCTTACAGGGGGGGCGTGAAGCTTTCTTT.

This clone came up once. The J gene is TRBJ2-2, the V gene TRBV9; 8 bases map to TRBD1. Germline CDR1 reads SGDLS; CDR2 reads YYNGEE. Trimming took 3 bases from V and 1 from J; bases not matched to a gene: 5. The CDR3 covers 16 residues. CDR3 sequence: CASSAIGTGNTGELFF. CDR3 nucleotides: TGTGCCAGCAGCGCAATCGGGACAGGGAACACCGGGGAGCTGTTTTTT.

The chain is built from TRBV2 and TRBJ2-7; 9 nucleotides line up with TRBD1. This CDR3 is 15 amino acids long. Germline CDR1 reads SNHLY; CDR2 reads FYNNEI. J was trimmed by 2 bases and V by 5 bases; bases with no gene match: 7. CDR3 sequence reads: CASSMGDREPYEQYF. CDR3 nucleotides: TGTGCCAGCAGTATGGGGGACAGGGAGCCCTACGAGCAGTACTTC.

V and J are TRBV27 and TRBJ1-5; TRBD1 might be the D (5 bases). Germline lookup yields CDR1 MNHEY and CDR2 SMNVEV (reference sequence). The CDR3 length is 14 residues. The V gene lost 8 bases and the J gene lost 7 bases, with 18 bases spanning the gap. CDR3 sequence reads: CASSRAGIAQPQHF. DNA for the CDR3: TGTGCCAGCTCCCGGGCAGGGATTGCCCAGCCCCAGCATTTT.

The CDR3 DNA is TGTGCCAGCAGTTGGGGGAGGGGAGAAGCTTTCTTT. It specifies CASSWGRGEAFF. The rearrangement uses TRBV12-3 or TRBV12-4 and TRBJ1-1, with D maybe TRBD1 (5 bases). The CDR3 is 12 residues long. V was shortened by 4 bases and J by 8 bases, with 11 bases between the two germline ends.

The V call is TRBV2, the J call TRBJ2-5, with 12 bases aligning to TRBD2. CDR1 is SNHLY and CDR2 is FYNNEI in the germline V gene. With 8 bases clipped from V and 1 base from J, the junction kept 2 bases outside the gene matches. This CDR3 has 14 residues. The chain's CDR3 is CASGLAGLQETQYF. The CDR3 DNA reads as TGTGCCAGCGGACTAGCGGGGCTCCAAGAGACCCAGTACTTC.

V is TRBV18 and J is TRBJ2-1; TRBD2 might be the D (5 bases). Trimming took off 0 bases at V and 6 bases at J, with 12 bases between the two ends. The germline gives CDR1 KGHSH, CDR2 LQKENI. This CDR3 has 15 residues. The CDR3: CASSPPLAPVNEQFF. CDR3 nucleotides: TGTGCCAGCTCACCACCGCTAGCACCCGTCAATGAGCAGTTCTTC.

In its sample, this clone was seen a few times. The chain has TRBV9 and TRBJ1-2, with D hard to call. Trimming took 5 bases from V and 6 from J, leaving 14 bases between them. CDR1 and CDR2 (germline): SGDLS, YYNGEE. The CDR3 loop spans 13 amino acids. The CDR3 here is CASRGRMLDGYTF. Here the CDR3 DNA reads TGTGCCAGCAGGGGCCGGATGTTAGATGGCTACACCTTC.

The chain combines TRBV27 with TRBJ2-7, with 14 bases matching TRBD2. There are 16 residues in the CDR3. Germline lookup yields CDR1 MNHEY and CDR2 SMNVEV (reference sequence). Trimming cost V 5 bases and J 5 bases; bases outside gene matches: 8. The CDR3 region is CASSPRTSGRNHEQYF. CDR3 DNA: TGTGCCAGCAGTCCCCGGACTAGCGGGAGGAACCACGAGCAGTACTTC.

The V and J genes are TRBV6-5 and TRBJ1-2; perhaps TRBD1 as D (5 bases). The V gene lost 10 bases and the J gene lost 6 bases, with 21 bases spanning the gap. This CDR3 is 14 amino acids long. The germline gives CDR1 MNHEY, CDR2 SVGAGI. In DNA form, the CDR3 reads TGTGCCACCACCCGGCAGGGTAGTAGAGATGGCTACACCTTC. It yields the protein CATTRQGSRDGYTF.

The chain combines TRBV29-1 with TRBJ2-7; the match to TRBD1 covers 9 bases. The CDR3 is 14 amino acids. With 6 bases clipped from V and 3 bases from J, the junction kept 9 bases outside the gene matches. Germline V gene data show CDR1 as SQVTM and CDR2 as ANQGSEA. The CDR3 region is CSVNSGTGFYEQYF. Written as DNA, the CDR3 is TGCAGCGTGAACTCCGGGACAGGGTTCTACGAGCAGTACTTC.

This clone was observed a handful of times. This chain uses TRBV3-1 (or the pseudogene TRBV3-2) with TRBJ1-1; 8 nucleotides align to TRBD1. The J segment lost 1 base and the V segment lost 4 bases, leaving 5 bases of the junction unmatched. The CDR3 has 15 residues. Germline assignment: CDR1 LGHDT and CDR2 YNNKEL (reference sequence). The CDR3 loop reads CASSPRQGTNTEAFF. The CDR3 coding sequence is TGTGCCAGCAGCCCCCGACAGGGGACGAACACTGAAGCTTTCTTT.

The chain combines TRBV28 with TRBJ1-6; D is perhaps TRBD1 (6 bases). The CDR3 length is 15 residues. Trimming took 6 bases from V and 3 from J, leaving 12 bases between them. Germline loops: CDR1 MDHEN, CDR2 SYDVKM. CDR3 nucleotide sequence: TGTGCCAGCAGAGTACAGGGTGGCTATAATTCACCCCTCCACTTT. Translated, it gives CASRVQGGYNSPLHF.